The 5 T cell receptor beta chains reported below all come from one sample, sequenced in a study of cytomegalovirus exposure and HLA in healthy donors. TCRdb's copy holds only in-frame clones and misses some; the assay was immunoSEQ multiplex PCR. Of some 98,000 clones in the sample, approximately 88% were seen once. The sequenced sample consisted of PBMCs. The receptors here all came from a woman aged 25 to 39 in good health and CMV-seronegative.

This clone was observed once. V is TRBV28 and J is TRBJ1-2; weak D call: TRBD1 (6 bases). V lost 5 bases and J 8 bases, leaving 21 bases between the germline ends. CDR1 is MDHEN and CDR2 is SYDVKM in the germline V gene. This CDR3 has 15 residues. The CDR3 DNA sequence: TGTGCCAGCAGTAAACTTATCAGGGGTTCTTACGGCTACACCTTC. Its protein is CASSKLIRGSYGYTF.

The gene calls are TRBV11-2 and TRBJ1-2; D is possibly TRBD1 (5 bases). There are 19 residues in the CDR3. The germline CDR1 and CDR2 sequences are SGHAT and FQNNGV. V was trimmed by 0 bases and J by 8 bases, leaving 28 bases between them. This chain's CDR3 is CASSLDPTGAGAGLGGYTF. The DNA for the CDR3 is TGTGCCAGCAGCTTAGATCCAACGGGAGCCGGGGCAGGGCTCGGAGGCTACACCTTC.

The V gene is TRBV4-1, the J gene TRBJ2-3, with TRBD2 identical over 8 bases. The V and J ends lost 0 bases and 10 bases, in that order; junction bases with no gene match: 9. The CDR3 totals 15 residues. Germline lookup yields CDR1 MGHRA and CDR2 YSYEKL. The CDR3 region has the DNA TGCGCCAGCAGCCAAGAGAAAGTTAGCGGGGCATCGCAGTATTTT. The encoded protein is CASSQEKVSGASQYF.

The chain is built from TRBV6-1 and TRBJ1-4; D unclear. The CDR3 covers 13 residues. Trimming removed 8 bases at V and 4 bases at J, with 11 bases between. The germline CDR1 and CDR2 sequences are MNHNS and SASEGT. This CDR3 reads CASGQHYNEKLFF. DNA of the CDR3: TGTGCCAGCGGCCAACACTATAATGAAAAACTGTTTTTT.

The chain is built from TRBV6-5 and TRBJ1-2; D not resolved. V dropped 7 bases and J dropped 8 bases, with 11 bases sitting between them. CDR3 length: 11 residues. The germline V gene encodes CDR1 MNHEY and CDR2 SVGAGI. CDR3 loop: CASTEGFGYTF. The CDR3 DNA is TGTGCCAGCACTGAGGGATTCGGCTACACCTTC.